This record concerns one T cell receptor (beta chain) sequence. As yet, its antigen is unknown. The data stem from a study of somatic mutations in cytotoxic T cells in rheumatoid arthritis. In the study overall: Sorting by flow gave nearly 100% purity for some V beta antibody-stained T-cell populations, including V beta1+ cells sequenced for TCRB.

General study results and limits: Levels of CD8+ T-cell clonality in rheumatoid arthritis patients were statistically indistinguishable from those seen in age-matched healthy controls, with no significant difference.

V lost 2 bases and J lost 5; bases outside the gene matches: 6. The CDR3 loop spans 14 amino acids. In germline, CDR1 is SGHNT, CDR2 YYREEE (reference sequence). The data were produced by immunoSEQ multiplex PCR, yet TCRdb's version contains in-frame clones alone and is incomplete. The sample lists approximately 33,000 clones; under 90% were seen once. The sample consisted of CD8+ T cells sorted from blood. The gene calls are TRBV5-4 and TRBJ2-5; 7 bases fit TRBD1. The receptor comes from a man aged 35 to 55 in good health. The CDR3 loop reads CASSFEGAGETQYF. The CDR3 DNA sequence: TGTGCCAGCAGCTTCGAGGGGGCCGGGGAGACCCAGTACTTC.